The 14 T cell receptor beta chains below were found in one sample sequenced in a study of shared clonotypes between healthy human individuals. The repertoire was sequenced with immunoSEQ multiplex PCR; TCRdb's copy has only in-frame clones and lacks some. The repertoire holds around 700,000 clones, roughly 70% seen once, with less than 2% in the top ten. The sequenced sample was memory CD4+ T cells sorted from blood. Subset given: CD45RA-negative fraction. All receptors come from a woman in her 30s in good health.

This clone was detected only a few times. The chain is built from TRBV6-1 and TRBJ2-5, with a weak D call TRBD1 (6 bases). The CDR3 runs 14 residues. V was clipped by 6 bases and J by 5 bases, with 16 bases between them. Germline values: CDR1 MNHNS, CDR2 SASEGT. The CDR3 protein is CASSVGTKRETQYF. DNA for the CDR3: TGTGCCAGCAGCGTTGGGACAAAAAGGGAGACCCAGTACTTC.

The CDR3 bases are TGTGCCAGTAGTATTGCAGGGGTAGGTCGCAATCAGCCCCAGCATTTT. Protein product: CASSIAGVGRNQPQHF. The chain joins TRBV19 to TRBJ1-5; the D gene is possibly TRBD1 (6 bases). Trimming took off 3 bases at V and 2 bases at J, with 14 bases between the two ends. CDR1 LNHDA and CDR2 SQIVND come from the germline V gene (reference sequence). This CDR3 is built from 16 residues.

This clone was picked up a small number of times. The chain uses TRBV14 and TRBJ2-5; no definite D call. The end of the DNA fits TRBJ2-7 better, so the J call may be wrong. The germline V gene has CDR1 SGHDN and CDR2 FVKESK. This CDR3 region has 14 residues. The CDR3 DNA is TGTGCCAGCAGCCAAGATCTCCGCTCCTACGAGCAGTACTTC. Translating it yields CASSQDLRSYEQYF.

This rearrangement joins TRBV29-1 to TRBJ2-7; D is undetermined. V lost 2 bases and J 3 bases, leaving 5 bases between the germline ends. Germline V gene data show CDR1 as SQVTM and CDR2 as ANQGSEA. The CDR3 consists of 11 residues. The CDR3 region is CSVELSYEQYF. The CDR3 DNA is TGCAGCGTTGAACTAAGCTACGAGCAGTACTTC.

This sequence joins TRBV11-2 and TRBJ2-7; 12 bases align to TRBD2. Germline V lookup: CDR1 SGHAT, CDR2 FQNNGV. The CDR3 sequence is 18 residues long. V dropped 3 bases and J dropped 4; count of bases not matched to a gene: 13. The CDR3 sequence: CASSFKLAGGTGEYEQYF. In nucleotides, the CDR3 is TGTGCCAGCAGCTTTAAGCTAGCGGGAGGGACCGGAGAGTACGAGCAGTACTTC. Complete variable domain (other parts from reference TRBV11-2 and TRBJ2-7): EAGVAQSPRYKIIEKRQSVAFWCNPISGHATLYWYQQILGQGPKLLIQFQNNGVVDDSQLPKDRFSAERLKGVDSTLKIQPAKLEDSAVYLCASSFKLAGGTGEYEQYFGPGTRLTVT.

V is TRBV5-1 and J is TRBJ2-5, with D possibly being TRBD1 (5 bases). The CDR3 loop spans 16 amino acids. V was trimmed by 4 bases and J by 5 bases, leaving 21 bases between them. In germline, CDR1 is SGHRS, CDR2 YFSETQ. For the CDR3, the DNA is TGCGCCAGCAGCCCGAGCCAGGGTGCGGACCTTGAGACCCAGTACTTC. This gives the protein CASSPSQGADLETQYF. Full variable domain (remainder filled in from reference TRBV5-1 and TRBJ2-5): KAGVTQTPRYLIKTRGQQVTLSCSPISGHRSVSWYQQTPGQGLQFLFEYFSETQRNKGNFPGRFSGRQFSNSRSEMNVSTLELGDSALYLCASSPSQGADLETQYFGPGTRLLVL.

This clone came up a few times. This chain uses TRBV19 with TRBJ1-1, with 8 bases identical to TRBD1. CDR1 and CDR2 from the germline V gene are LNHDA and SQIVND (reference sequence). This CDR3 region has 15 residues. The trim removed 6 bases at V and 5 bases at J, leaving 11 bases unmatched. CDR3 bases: TGTGCCAGTAGCAAGATCCAGGGGGCGCGAACTGAAGCTTTCTTT. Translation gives CASSKIQGARTEAFF.

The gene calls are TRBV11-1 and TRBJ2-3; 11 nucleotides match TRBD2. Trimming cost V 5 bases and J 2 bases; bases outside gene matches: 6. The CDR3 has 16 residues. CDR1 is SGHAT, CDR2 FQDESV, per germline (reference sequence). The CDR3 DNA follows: TGTGCCAGCAGCCCGAATAGCGGGAGGGACACAGATACGCAGTATTTT. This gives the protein CASSPNSGRDTDTQYF.

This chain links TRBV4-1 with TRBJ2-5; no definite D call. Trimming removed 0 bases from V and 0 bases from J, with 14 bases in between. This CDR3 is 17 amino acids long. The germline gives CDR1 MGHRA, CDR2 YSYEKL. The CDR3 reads CASSQDPQIHYQETQYF. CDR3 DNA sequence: TGCGCCAGCAGCCAAGATCCTCAAATCCACTACCAAGAGACCCAGTACTTC.

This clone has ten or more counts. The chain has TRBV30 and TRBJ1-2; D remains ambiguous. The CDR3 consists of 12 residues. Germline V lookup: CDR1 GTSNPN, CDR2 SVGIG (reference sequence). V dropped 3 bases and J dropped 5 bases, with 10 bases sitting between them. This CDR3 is CAWRSESYGYTF. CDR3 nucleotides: TGTGCCTGGAGGTCGGAGAGTTATGGCTACACCTTC.

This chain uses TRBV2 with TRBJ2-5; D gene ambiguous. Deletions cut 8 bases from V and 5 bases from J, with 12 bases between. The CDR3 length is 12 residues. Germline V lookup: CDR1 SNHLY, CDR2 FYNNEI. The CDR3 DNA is TGTGCCAGCGACGGCCAGTGGGAGACCCAGTACTTC. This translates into CASDGQWETQYF.

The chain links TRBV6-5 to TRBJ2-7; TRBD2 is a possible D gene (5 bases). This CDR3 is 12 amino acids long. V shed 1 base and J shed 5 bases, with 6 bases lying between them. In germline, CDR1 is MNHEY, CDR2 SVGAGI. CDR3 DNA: TGTGCCAGCAGTTACTACGGGAACGAGCAGTACTTC. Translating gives CASSYYGNEQYF.

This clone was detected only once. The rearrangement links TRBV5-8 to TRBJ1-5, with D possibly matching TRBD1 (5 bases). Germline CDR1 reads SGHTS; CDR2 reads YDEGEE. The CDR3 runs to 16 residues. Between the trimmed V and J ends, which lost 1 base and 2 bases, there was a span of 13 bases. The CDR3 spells CASSLSTAGRNQPQHF. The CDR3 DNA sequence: TGTGCCAGCAGCTTGTCTACAGCGGGACGCAATCAGCCCCAGCATTTT.

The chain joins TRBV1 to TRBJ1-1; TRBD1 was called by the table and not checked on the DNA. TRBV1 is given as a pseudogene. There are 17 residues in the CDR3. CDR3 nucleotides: TGCACCAGCAGCCACCGGACAGGGGCGCCCATGAACACTGAAGCTTTCTTT. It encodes CTSSHRTGAPMNTEAFF.